This passage covers 10 T cell receptor beta chains from one sample sequenced in a study of cytomegalovirus exposure and HLA in healthy donors (dated by TCRdb to the late 2010s). Library preparation employed the immunoSEQ multiplex PCR assay. For the multiplex PCR, a mixture combining 60 forward primers for TCR Vbeta segments and 13 reverse primers for TCR Jbeta segments was used. Entries here come from immuneACCESS through TCRdb and include only in-frame sequences with V and J called. Some clones fail to appear in such tables; in the studies checked, an unresolved V gene covers under half of the shortfall, and the cause of the remainder is unknown. This sample lists about 110,000 clones; roughly 80% were detected once. The ten largest clones add up to about 2.5% of the sample. The sample taken for sequencing was PBMCs. These receptors were obtained from a man in his forties or fifties in good health and CMV-seronegative.

The J gene is TRBJ1-2, the V gene TRBV2, with a tentative D call TRBD1 (5 bases). Trimming cost V 6 bases and J 1 base, with 9 bases left between them. CDR3 size: 13 residues. Germline V CDR1 and CDR2: SNHLY, FYNNEI. This CDR3 is CASSNRINYGYTF. The CDR3 coding sequence is TGTGCCAGCAGCAACAGGATTAACTATGGCTACACCTTC.

The chain has TRBV7-9 and TRBJ1-2; D is unresolved. The germline V gene has CDR1 SEHNR and CDR2 FQNEAQ (reference sequence). Between the trimmed V and J ends, which lost 2 bases and 7 bases, there was a span of 11 bases. This CDR3 has 13 residues. The CDR3 DNA sequence: TGTGCCAGCAGCTTAAGCGGGATTTCTGGCTACACCTTC. Protein product: CASSLSGISGYTF.

The chain is built from TRBV6-5 and TRBJ1-1; D is perhaps TRBD1 (5 bases). Trimming took 0 bases from V and 1 from J, leaving 9 bases between them. CDR1 is MNHEY, CDR2 SVGAGI, per germline. The CDR3 has 15 residues. CDR3 bases: TGTGCCAGCAGTTACTCGACACAGGCGAACACTGAAGCTTTCTTT. As protein: CASSYSTQANTEAFF.

The chain employs TRBV6-6 and TRBJ1-5; no clear D gene. Germline loops: CDR1 MNHNY, CDR2 SVGAGI (reference sequence). CDR3 length: 15 residues. V was cut by 0 bases and J by 0 bases, with 6 bases left in between. CDR3 coding DNA: TGTGCCAGCAGTTACTCTCCCAATAGCAATCAGCCCCAGCATTTT. Protein: CASSYSPNSNQPQHF.

The genes are TRBV19 and TRBJ2-3; D perhaps matches TRBD2 (5 bases). V was cut by 5 bases and J by 6 bases, with 18 bases left in between. The CDR3 is 15 residues long. Germline loops: CDR1 LNHDA, CDR2 SQIVND (reference sequence). The CDR3 bases are TGTGCCAGTAGTTTCGGGATCTCCAGTGGGGATACGCAGTATTTT. It codes for CASSFGISSGDTQYF.

This clone occurred a few times. The V and J genes are TRBV6-5 and TRBJ2-1; D call uncertain. Trimming removed 8 bases at V and 4 bases at J, with 9 bases between. The V gene's germline CDR1 is MNHEY and CDR2 SVGAGI. This CDR3 has 12 residues. CDR3 in amino acids: CASSRPYNEQFF. The CDR3, as DNA: TGTGCCAGCTCGCGCCCTTACAATGAGCAGTTCTTC.

The V and J genes are TRBV18 and TRBJ2-1, with D maybe TRBD1 (5 bases). The CDR3 runs to 14 residues. Looked up from germline, CDR1 is KGHSH and CDR2 is LQKENI. Trimming took off 3 bases at V and 1 base at J, with 7 bases between the two ends. DNA of the CDR3: TGTGCCAGCTCACCGCCAGGGTCCTACAATGAGCAGTTCTTC. Translation gives CASSPPGSYNEQFF. The entire variable domain, with the rest obtained from reference TRBV18 and TRBJ2-1, is as follows: NAGVMQNPRHLVRRRGQEARLRCSPMKGHSHVYWYRQLPEEGLKFMVYLQKENIIDESGMPKERFSAEFPKEGPSILRIQQVVRGDSAAYFCASSPPGSYNEQFFGPGTRLTVL.

The chain joins TRBV19 to TRBJ1-1; TRBD1 is a possible D gene (5 bases). The CDR3 has 14 residues. Per the germline V gene, CDR1 is LNHDA and CDR2 is SQIVND (reference sequence). V lost 7 bases and J lost 5, with 17 bases in between. CDR3 sequence reads: CASTIRGRETEAFF. CDR3 sequence (DNA): TGTGCCAGTACCATACGGGGGAGAGAGACTGAAGCTTTCTTT.

The V and J genes are TRBV9 and TRBJ2-3; 9 positions match TRBD1. The CDR3 is 13 residues long. The V segment lost 4 bases and the J segment 7 bases; nucleotides outside the gene matches: 4. CDR1 and CDR2 (germline): SGDLS, YYNGEE. The CDR3 bases are TGTGCCAGCAGCCCAGGGACAGGGAATACGCAGTATTTT. Translating gives CASSPGTGNTQYF.

Concerning this clone: The germline gene is not matched at one end of the junction; a read error may be the cause. The chain has TRBV14 and TRBJ2-7; TRBD2 might be the D (6 bases). The CDR3 runs 16 residues. The V gene's germline CDR1 is SGHDN and CDR2 FVKESK. The CDR3 here is CASSPPTSGLPISLNF. DNA of the CDR3: TGTGCCAGCAGCCCGCCGACCTCGGGACTCCCAATAAGCCTCAACTTC. Supplemented by reference TRBV14 and TRBJ2-7, the full variable domain reads EAGVTQFPSHSVIEKGQTVTLRCDPISGHDNLYWYRRVMGKEIKFLLHFVKESKQDESGMPNNRFLAERTGGTYSTLKVQPAELEDSGVYFCASSPPTSGLPISLNFGPGTRLTVT.